A single sample gave rise to the 6 T cell receptor beta chains below, sequenced in a study of CD8 T cells in Susac syndrome. A quantity of roughly 0.5 to 1 ug RNA underwent reverse transcription using random hexamers. Via MiXCR, TCRdb re-called the immunoSEQ multiplex PCR reads, giving one row per CDR3 protein. Of a few hundred thousand distinct CDR3 sequences in the sample, 94% were seen once. Sequencing input: CD4+ T cells from PBMCs. The origin of the receptors is a human donor with Susac syndrome.

CDR3 DNA: TGTGCCAGCAGCTTACCCCCCCAGGGGGGCGGCTACACCTTC. Translated, it gives CASSLPPQGGGYTF. The genes are TRBV7-2 and TRBJ1-2; 7 bases are a match to TRBD1. The CDR3 is made up of 14 amino acids. After removal of 2 bases from V and 8 bases from J, the junction contained 8 bases not matched to a gene. Germline lookup yields CDR1 SGHTA and CDR2 FQGNSA.

This clonotype was seen a single time. The V and J genes are TRBV19 and TRBJ1-1; no firm D call. CDR1 is LNHDA, CDR2 SQIVND, per germline (reference sequence). The CDR3 totals 13 residues. With 10 bases removed from V and 1 base from J, the gap between germline ends came to 13 bases. CDR3 in amino acids: CATAPRQNTEAFF. CDR3 nucleotides: TGTGCCACCGCCCCCAGACAGAACACTGAAGCTTTCTTT.

This chain uses TRBV19 with TRBJ2-1, with TRBD1 matching over 10 bases. CDR3 length: 18 amino acids. With 4 bases clipped from V and 7 bases from J, the junction kept 16 bases outside the gene matches. From germline, CDR1 is LNHDA and CDR2 SQIVND (reference sequence). Written as DNA, the CDR3 is TGTGCCAGTAGTAGTGTAATTGCGGGACAGGGGCCGGGAAATGAGCAGTTCTTC. Its protein is CASSSVIAGQGPGNEQFF.

This chain joins TRBV3-1 and TRBJ1-4; D gene uncertain. V lost 7 bases and J lost 7, with 25 bases in between. CDR1 and CDR2 from the germline V gene are LGHDT and YNNKEL (reference sequence). The CDR3 is 17 amino acids. The CDR3 here is CASTNGPAAEISEKLFF. CDR3 coding DNA: TGTGCCAGCACCAACGGGCCAGCCGCGGAGATTAGTGAAAAACTGTTTTTT.

This clonotype was observed once. J is TRBJ2-1 and V is TRBV3-1; D call uncertain. The germline V gene has CDR1 LGHDT and CDR2 YNNKEL (reference sequence). The length of the CDR3 is 15 residues. V was shortened by 1 base and J by 1 base, with 8 bases between the two germline ends. CDR3 protein: CASSQVTGSYNEQFF. The DNA of the CDR3 is TGTGCCAGCAGCCAAGTGACCGGTTCCTACAATGAGCAGTTCTTC.

The genes are TRBV6-5 and TRBJ2-1; possibly TRBD1 for D (6 bases). This CDR3 is built from 15 residues. Germline lookup yields CDR1 MNHEY and CDR2 SVGAGI. V lost 6 bases and J lost 0, with 12 bases in between. CDR3 in DNA: TGTGCCAGCAGGTCGACAGGAAGCTCCTACAATGAGCAGTTCTTC. This gives the protein CASRSTGSSYNEQFF.